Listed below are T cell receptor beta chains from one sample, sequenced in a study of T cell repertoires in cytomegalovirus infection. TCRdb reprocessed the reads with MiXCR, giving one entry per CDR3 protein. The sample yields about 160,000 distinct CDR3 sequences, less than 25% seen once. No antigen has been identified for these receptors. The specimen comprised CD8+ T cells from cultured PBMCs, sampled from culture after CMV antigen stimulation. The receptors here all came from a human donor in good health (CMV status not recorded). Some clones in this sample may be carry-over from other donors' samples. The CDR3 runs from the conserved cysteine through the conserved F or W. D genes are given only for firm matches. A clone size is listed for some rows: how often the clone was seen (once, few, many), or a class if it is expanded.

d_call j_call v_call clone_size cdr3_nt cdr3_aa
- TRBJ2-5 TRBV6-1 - TGTGCCAGCAGTGTACGTAGGGCAGCCCAAGAGACCCAGTACTTC CASSVRRAAQETQYF
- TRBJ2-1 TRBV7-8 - TGTGCCAGCAGACAACTGGGGGATGAGCAGTTCTTC CASRQLGDEQFF
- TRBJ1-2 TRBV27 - TGTGCCAGCAGTCCCAGAGGTACAGGGATCTATGGCTACACCTTC CASSPRGTGIYGYTF
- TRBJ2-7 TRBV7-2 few TGTGCCAGCAGCTTAGCCGATTCCTCCTACGAGCAGTACTTC CASSLADSSYEQYF
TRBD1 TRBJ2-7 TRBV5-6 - TGTGCCAGCAGCCAACAGGGGGCGTCCTACGAGCAGTACTTC CASSQQGASYEQYF
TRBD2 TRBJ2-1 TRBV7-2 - TGTGCCAGCAGCTTATTGGGTAGCGGGGCTCGAGACAATGAGCAGTTCTTC CASSLLGSGARDNEQFF
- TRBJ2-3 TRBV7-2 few TGTGCCAGCAGCTTAGCCGGGACATCTAGCACAGATACGCAGTATTTT CASSLAGTSSTDTQYF
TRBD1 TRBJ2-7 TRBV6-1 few TGTGCCAGCAGTTACCCGGGACAGGGGTGGGAGCAGTACTTC CASSYPGQGWEQYF
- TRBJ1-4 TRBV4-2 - TGTGCCAGCAGCCAAGAGGATGGGGGCTTGGGTGAAAAACTGTTTTTT CASSQEDGGLGEKLFF
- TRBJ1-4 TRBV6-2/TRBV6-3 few TGTGCCAGCAGTTACTCGCGCGACGGGGGCGACGCGTATGAAAAACTGTTTTTT CASSYSRDGGDAYEKLFF
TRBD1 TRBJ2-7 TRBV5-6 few TGTGCCAGCAGCTTGGAGTGGACAGGGGGAAACTACGAGCAGTACTTC CASSLEWTGGNYEQYF